The rows below give T cell receptor beta chains drawn from one sample of a study of tumor-infiltrating lymphocytes in oesophageal squamous cell carcinoma. TCRdb independently ran MiXCR on the PCR reads; one entry per CDR3 protein. The profile shows some 25,000 distinct CDR3 sequences, 38% of them singletons. The sequencing sample was made of esophageal tumor tissue. The source is a male donor with esophageal squamous cell carcinoma. CDR3s include the opening cysteine and the closing phenylalanine or tryptophan. The D gene is left open where the match is weak. Size is stated for part of the rows, as once, few or many counts, or as a class when the clone is expanded.

v_call	j_call	clone_size	d_call	cdr3_length	cdr3_aa	cdr3_nt
TRBV7-6	TRBJ2-3	medium-sized	TRBD2	15	CASSLEPGLQTTQYF	TGTGCCAGCAGCTTAGAACCGGGACTACAGACTACGCAGTATTTT
TRBV5-4	TRBJ2-3	few	TRBD1	15	CASSPGTGGTGELYF	TGTGCCAGCAGCCCCGGGACAGGGGGCACCGGGGAGCTGTATTTT
TRBV28	TRBJ2-2	many	NA	14	CASSPRGPTGELFF	TGTGCCAGCAGTCCCCGGGGGCCCACCGGGGAGCTGTTTTTT
TRBV20-1	TRBJ2-3	NA	NA	14	CSARVLPSVDTQYF	TGCAGTGCTAGAGTGCTCCCTAGCGTAGATACGCAGTATTTT
TRBV7-9	TRBJ1-4	many	TRBD1	17	CASSLEGTDPTNEKLFF	TGTGCCAGCAGCTTAGAGGGGACAGATCCAACTAATGAAAAACTGTTTTTT
TRBV4-2	TRBJ2-3	many	TRBD2	18	CASSQDSIAGGLTDTQYF	TGTGCCAGCAGCCAAGATTCGATAGCGGGGGGGCTGACAGATACGCAGTATTTT
TRBV5-5	TRBJ2-6	few	NA	15	CASSYLGAGANVLTF	TGTGCTAGCAGCTACCTCGGTGCTGGGGCCAACGTCCTGACTTTC
TRBV6-1	TRBJ2-5	NA	NA	13	CASSKLVGETQYF	TGTGCCAGCAGTAAACTAGTGGGAGAGACCCAGTACTTC
TRBV7-2	TRBJ2-5	few	TRBD2	18	CASSSRTSGGPTVKTQYF	TGTGCCAGCAGCTCGAGGACTAGCGGGGGCCCCACCGTTAAGACCCAGTACTTC
TRBV7-9	TRBJ2-5	medium-sized	NA	15	CASSLGQIRKETQYF	TGTGCCAGCAGCTTAGGACAAATAAGGAAAGAGACCCAGTACTTC
TRBV28	TRBJ2-1	NA	NA	11	CASSLLDEQFF	TGTGCCAGCAGTTTACTGGATGAGCAGTTCTTC
TRBV11-2	TRBJ2-5	NA	NA	16	CASSLMIQGWGETQYF	TGTGCCAGCAGCTTGATGATACAAGGTTGGGGGGAGACCCAGTACTTC
TRBV9	TRBJ2-1	NA	NA	17	CASSGKLAESSYNEQFF	TGTGCCAGCAGCGGGAAATTAGCGGAAAGCTCCTACAATGAGCAGTTCTTC
TRBV10-3	TRBJ2-5	many	NA	12	CAISDREETQYF	TGTGCCATCAGTGACAGAGAAGAGACCCAGTACTTC
TRBV12-3/TRBV12-4	TRBJ1-2	many	NA	14	CASSFGPGPYGYTF	TGTGCCAGCAGTTTTGGCCCGGGGCCCTATGGCTACACCTTC
TRBV7-3	TRBJ1-2	NA	NA	15	CASSSTGNKMGGYTF	TGTGCCAGCAGCTCGACAGGCAACAAGATGGGGGGCTACACCTTC
TRBV7-3	TRBJ2-1	NA	TRBD2	16	CASSLIGLAGANEQFF	TGTGCCAGCAGCTTAATCGGACTAGCGGGAGCCAATGAGCAGTTCTTC
TRBV18	TRBJ1-2	NA	TRBD1	13	CASSRQGAYGYTF	TGTGCCAGCTCACGACAGGGGGCCTATGGCTACACCTTC
TRBV6-1	TRBJ1-2	many	TRBD1	14	CASRNSGGRYGYTF	TGTGCCAGCAGAAATTCAGGGGGCCGCTATGGCTACACCTTC
TRBV20-1	TRBJ2-1	few	TRBD2	13	CSAREDLGGGKFF	TGCAGTGCTAGAGAAGATCTCGGCGGGGGAAAATTCTTC
TRBV29-1	TRBJ2-3	NA	TRBD1	19	CSVVFLSRAQGDSTDTQYF	TGCAGCGTTGTTTTTCTGAGTAGGGCACAGGGGGACAGCACAGATACGCAGTATTTT
TRBV7-3	TRBJ2-5	medium-sized	NA	13	CASSLMAQETQYF	TGTGCCAGCAGCTTAATGGCACAAGAGACCCAGTACTTC
TRBV6-1	TRBJ2-7	few	TRBD1	12	CASSDRGYEQYF	TGTGCCAGCAGCGACAGGGGCTACGAGCAGTACTTC
TRBV5-1	TRBJ1-2	NA	NA	13	CATSVVTGIGYTF	TGCGCCACCAGCGTAGTCACAGGGATCGGCTACACCTTC
TRBV6-1	TRBJ2-7	NA	NA	14	CASNTESSSYEQYF	TGTGCCAGCAACACGGAATCAAGCTCCTACGAGCAGTACTTC
TRBV7-3	TRBJ2-2	NA	NA	14	CASRQEGGGGELFF	TGTGCCAGCAGACAAGAGGGGGGCGGCGGGGAGCTGTTTTTT
TRBV28	TRBJ1-2	medium-sized	TRBD1	17	CASSLRTGTGVIYGYTF	TGTGCCAGCAGTTTACGTACCGGGACAGGGGTTATATATGGCTACACCTTC
TRBV2	TRBJ2-2	NA	NA	14	CASSETGSTGELFF	TGTGCCAGCAGTGAAACGGGTTCGACCGGGGAGCTGTTTTTT
TRBV2	TRBJ2-1	many	TRBD1	12	CASSNDRAKQFF	TGTGCCAGCAGTAACGACAGGGCCAAGCAGTTCTTC
TRBV6-5	TRBJ2-1	NA	TRBD1	12	CAAGTGNNEQFF	TGTGCCGCCGGGACAGGAAACAATGAGCAGTTCTTC
TRBV7-6	TRBJ2-5	NA	TRBD2	16	CASSPRGSGTWETQYF	TGTGCCAGCAGCCCTCGGGGTAGCGGGACTTGGGAGACCCAGTACTTC
TRBV7-8	TRBJ2-7	NA	NA	16	CASSLGGGGYDYEQYF	TGTGCCAGCAGCTTAGGGGGGGGCGGATACGACTACGAGCAGTACTTC
TRBV11-2	TRBJ1-4	NA	NA	13	CASTGQINEKLFF	TGTGCCAGCACGGGGCAGATTAATGAAAAACTGTTTTTT
TRBV7-6	TRBJ2-1	NA	TRBD2	14	CASSRSSGSNEQFF	TGTGCCAGCAGCCGATCTAGCGGGAGCAATGAGCAGTTCTTC
TRBV12-5	TRBJ2-1	few	TRBD2	17	CASGPSGRQSSYNEQFF	TGTGCTAGTGGTCCGTCCGGGAGGCAGAGCTCCTACAATGAGCAGTTCTTC
TRBV6-5	TRBJ2-5	NA	TRBD2	15	CASSYGREFWETQYF	TGTGCCAGCAGTTACGGGCGGGAGTTTTGGGAGACCCAGTACTTC
TRBV7-2	TRBJ2-7	NA	NA	15	CASSLSTPSFYEQYF	TGTGCCAGCAGCTTATCTACACCCTCGTTTTACGAGCAGTACTTC
TRBV6-6	TRBJ2-5	NA	NA	15	CASSYSGTSGETQYF	TGTGCCAGCAGTTACTCCGGGACGAGCGGGGAGACCCAGTACTTC
TRBV27	TRBJ2-7	many	TRBD1	14	CATSSGTVTYEQYF	TGTGCCACCTCCTCCGGGACAGTCACCTACGAGCAGTACTTC
TRBV12-3/TRBV12-4	TRBJ2-2	many	NA	19	CASSLIHGTSKDGTGELFF	TGTGCCAGCAGTTTAATACACGGGACTTCCAAGGACGGCACCGGGGAGCTGTTTTTT
TRBV10-3	TRBJ2-5	few	NA	12	CAISALGETQYF	TGTGCCATCAGTGCACTAGGGGAGACCCAGTACTTC
TRBV7-3	TRBJ2-7	NA	NA	12	CASSLPGRQQYF	TGTGCCAGCAGCCTCCCCGGACGGCAGCAGTACTTC
TRBV12-3/TRBV12-4	TRBJ2-7	NA	NA	13	CASSLDGPYEQYF	TGTGCCAGCAGTTTGGACGGACCCTACGAGCAGTACTTC
TRBV6-6	TRBJ2-7	NA	TRBD1	15	CASSYFGTGVYEQYF	TGTGCCAGCAGTTACTTCGGGACAGGAGTATACGAGCAGTACTTC
TRBV7-3	TRBJ1-1	NA	TRBD1	14	CASSPGTAQTEAFF	TGTGCCAGCAGCCCCGGGACAGCGCAAACTGAAGCTTTCTTT
TRBV7-8	TRBJ1-1	medium-sized	NA	13	CASSPGPNTEAFF	TGTGCCAGCAGCCCGGGCCCCAACACTGAAGCTTTCTTT
TRBV7-2	TRBJ2-3	NA	NA	14	CASGLGQGTDTQYF	TGTGCCAGCGGCTTAGGTCAGGGTACAGATACGCAGTATTTT
TRBV12-3/TRBV12-4	TRBJ2-7	many	TRBD2	14	CASSGSGGIYEQYF	TGTGCCAGCAGTGGCTCGGGGGGGATTTACGAGCAGTACTTC
TRBV6-1	TRBJ2-7	many	TRBD2	12	CAGGTRAYEQYF	TGTGCCGGCGGGACTAGAGCCTACGAGCAGTACTTC
TRBV7-3	TRBJ1-1	many	NA	15	CASSLTGFGNTEAFF	TGTGCCAGCAGCTTAACAGGGTTTGGGAACACTGAAGCTTTCTTT
TRBV7-8	TRBJ2-2	many	TRBD2	16	CASSSGTSGRVGELFF	TGTGCCAGCAGCTCCGGGACTAGCGGGAGGGTCGGGGAGCTGTTTTTT
TRBV6-6	TRBJ2-2	NA	NA	14	CASSQLVNTGELFF	TGTGCCAGCAGTCAACTAGTCAACACCGGGGAGCTGTTTTTT
TRBV6-6	TRBJ2-7	many	NA	18	CASSYSKAGREPAYEQYF	TGTGCCAGCAGTTACTCGAAGGCGGGCAGGGAACCCGCCTACGAGCAGTACTTC
TRBV7-8	TRBJ2-3	medium-sized	TRBD1	15	CASSSPDRLTDTQYF	TGTGCCAGCAGCTCCCCGGACAGGCTCACAGATACGCAGTATTTT
TRBV5-3	TRBJ2-1	NA	TRBD2	14	CASSTSGSLHEQFF	TGTGCCAGCAGCACTAGCGGGAGTTTGCATGAGCAGTTCTTC
TRBV28	TRBJ1-1	NA	NA	15	CASSLSGNMNTEAFF	TGTGCCAGCAGTTTATCCGGGAACATGAACACTGAAGCTTTCTTT
TRBV5-6	TRBJ2-2	many	TRBD1	13	CASRTGGTGELFF	TGTGCCAGCAGAACAGGGGGCACCGGGGAGCTGTTTTTT
TRBV6-5	TRBJ2-7	NA	TRBD1	15	CASSWGQGRDYEQYF	TGTGCCAGCAGTTGGGGACAGGGCAGGGACTACGAGCAGTACTTC
TRBV7-2	TRBJ2-7	NA	NA	16	CASSWRGGTEYYEQYF	TGTGCCAGCAGCTGGAGGGGAGGGACAGAATACTACGAGCAGTACTTC